A single sample is the source of the 29 T cell receptor beta chains below, sequenced in a study of beta chain features in type 1 diabetes. Since all of the isolated RNA was reverse transcribed, expressed TCRB transcripts were what got sequenced. Profiled with immunoSEQ multiplex PCR; TCRdb holds only in-frame clones, not every one. This table holds 350,000 to 450,000 clones, 11% to 15% found once. The sample consisted of naive CD4+ T cells from blood. All receptors derive from a man aged 30 to 39 in good health.

This chain links TRBV20-1 with TRBJ2-7; D unresolved. Germline V gene sequence: CDR1 DFQATT, CDR2 SNEGSKA (reference sequence). This CDR3 spans 11 amino acids. V was pared by 0 bases and J by 4 bases, with 4 bases between. CDR3 DNA: TGCAGTGCTAGAGATGGATACGAGCAGTACTTC. Translating it yields CSARDGYEQYF.

This clone came up a few times. The CDR3: CAISPSGMNTEAFF. In DNA, the CDR3 is TGTGCCATCAGCCCCTCTGGGATGAACACTGAAGCTTTCTTT. This sequence joins TRBV10-3 and TRBJ1-1; D is unresolved. CDR1 ENHRY and CDR2 SYGVKD come from the germline V gene. V lost 6 bases, J lost 0 bases, and 11 bases lay in between. The CDR3 runs to 14 residues.

The chain has TRBV10-3 and TRBJ2-3; 13 bases map to TRBD2. The V segment lost 2 bases and the J segment 6 bases; nucleotides outside the gene matches: 2. Germline-derived CDR1 and CDR2 are ENHRY and SYGVKD. The CDR3 consists of 15 residues. CDR3 amino acids: CAISEQGLAGDTQYF. The CDR3 DNA follows: TGTGCCATCAGTGAGCAGGGACTAGCGGGGGATACGCAGTATTTT.

V gene TRBV4-3 combines with J gene TRBJ2-1, with D possibly being TRBD2 (6 bases). The CDR3 is 15 amino acids. In germline, CDR1 is LGHNA, CDR2 YSLEER. Between the trimmed V and J ends, which lost 0 bases and 13 bases, there was a span of 19 bases. In nucleotides, the CDR3 is TGCGCCAGCAGCCAAGATTCTGGCGGGGCCGACATACAGTTCTTC. It encodes CASSQDSGGADIQFF.

This clone has just a few counts. The rearrangement uses TRBV4-1 and TRBJ2-3; D not resolved. V lost 4 bases, J lost 0 bases, and 5 bases lay in between. Germline-derived CDR1 and CDR2 are MGHRA and YSYEKL. This CDR3 has 13 amino acids. As DNA, the CDR3 is TGCGCCAGCAGCCTAGAGAGCACAGATACGCAGTATTTT. Its translation: CASSLESTDTQYF.

V usage is TRBV15 and J usage is TRBJ2-1; 8 bases align to TRBD2. This CDR3 has 16 residues. In germline, CDR1 is LNHNV, CDR2 YYDKDF (reference sequence). The J segment lost 8 bases and the V segment lost 2 bases, leaving 11 bases of the junction unmatched. CDR3 DNA: TGTGCCACCAGCAGACGACCGGGACTAGGCTTCGATGAGCAGTTCTTC. Translating gives CATSRRPGLGFDEQFF.

The table lists this clone with a few counts. CDR3 DNA: TGTGCCTGGAGTGTAGGAAGTCCGGCGGGATTCTTC. Encoded protein: CAWSVGSPAGFF. The chain is built from TRBV30 and TRBJ2-1; D may be TRBD2 (6 bases). With 0 bases removed from V and 16 bases from J, the gap between germline ends came to 16 bases. This CDR3 is built from 12 residues. CDR1 is GTSNPN and CDR2 is SVGIG in the germline V gene (reference sequence).

This clone was seen a few times. The chain carries TRBV27 and TRBJ2-6, with D maybe TRBD1 (6 bases). This CDR3 contains 17 residues. V shed 5 bases and J shed 0 bases, with 14 bases lying between them. In germline, CDR1 is MNHEY, CDR2 SMNVEV (reference sequence). The CDR3 loop reads CASSPQGFGSGANVLTF. The CDR3 DNA follows: TGTGCCAGCAGTCCACAGGGATTTGGCTCTGGGGCCAACGTCCTGACTTTC.

This clone has just a few counts. The chain uses TRBV27 and TRBJ1-1, with TRBD1 as a possible D gene (6 bases). V was cut by 4 bases and J by 6 bases, with 18 bases left in between. Germline V gene data show CDR1 as MNHEY and CDR2 as SMNVEV (reference sequence). The CDR3 spans 15 residues. This CDR3 is CASSSEWGTGSEAFF. In DNA, the CDR3 is TGTGCCAGCAGTTCTGAATGGGGTACAGGGTCTGAAGCTTTCTTT.

This chain uses TRBV5-1 with TRBJ2-6, with a possible D match to TRBD1 (6 bases). Germline CDR1 reads SGHRS; CDR2 reads YFSETQ. Trimming stripped 2 bases from V and 0 bases from J, with 12 bases between. This CDR3 is 17 amino acids long. CDR3 DNA sequence: TGCGCCAGCAGCTTAAGGCAGGGGAGCTCTGGGGCCAACGTCCTGACTTTC. It yields the protein CASSLRQGSSGANVLTF. The full variable domain, completed using reference TRBV5-1 and TRBJ2-6, is KAGVTQTPRYLIKTRGQQVTLSCSPISGHRSVSWYQQTPGQGLQFLFEYFSETQRNKGNFPGRFSGRQFSNSRSEMNVSTLELGDSALYLCASSLRQGSSGANVLTFGAGSRLTVL.

The V gene is TRBV15, the J gene TRBJ1-2; D is unresolved. The CDR3 sequence is 13 residues long. V was cut by 8 bases and J by 4 bases, with 14 bases left in between. Germline-derived CDR1 and CDR2 are LNHNV and YYDKDF (reference sequence). The CDR3 nucleotides read TGTGCCACCGGTCGGAACAGCATCTATGGCTACACCTTC. Its protein is CATGRNSIYGYTF.

This clone showed up just a few times. Other DNA sequences in the same sample also yield this CDR3. V usage is TRBV5-1 and J usage is TRBJ2-5; D is undetermined. Deletions cut 2 bases from V and 0 bases from J, with 2 bases between. The germline V gene encodes CDR1 SGHRS and CDR2 YFSETQ. The CDR3 is 12 residues long. CDR3 amino acids: CASSFNQETQYF. DNA for the CDR3: TGCGCCAGCAGCTTCAACCAAGAGACCCAGTACTTC. Drawing the rest from reference TRBV5-1 and TRBJ2-5, the complete variable domain is KAGVTQTPRYLIKTRGQQVTLSCSPISGHRSVSWYQQTPGQGLQFLFEYFSETQRNKGNFPGRFSGRQFSNSRSEMNVSTLELGDSALYLCASSFNQETQYFGPGTRLLVL.

As DNA, the CDR3 is TGTGCCAGCAGCCCGGGACAGGGTATCTATGAGCAGTTCTTC. It codes for CASSPGQGIYEQFF. The gene calls are TRBV6-5 and TRBJ2-1, with TRBD1 matching 9 bases. Trimming took 6 bases from V and 8 from J; bases not matched to a gene: 8. This CDR3 has 14 residues. Germline V gene sequence: CDR1 MNHEY, CDR2 SVGAGI.

About this clone itself: The sample carries other DNA sequences with the same CDR3. The chain employs TRBV7-2 and TRBJ2-5, with D possibly being TRBD1 (5 bases). V was cut by 5 bases and J by 5 bases, with 9 bases left in between. Germline CDR1 is SGHTA and CDR2 is FQGNSA. The CDR3 sequence is 12 residues long. CDR3 nucleotides: TGTGCCAGCAGCAGGGGTTCGGAGACCCAGTACTTC. Translated, it gives CASSRGSETQYF.

This clone has more than one count but fewer than ten. V usage is TRBV7-2 and J usage is TRBJ2-1, with a tentative D call TRBD1 (5 bases). Per the germline V gene, CDR1 is SGHTA and CDR2 is FQGNSA. CDR3 size: 16 residues. V was clipped by 1 base and J by 2 bases, with 12 bases between them. The CDR3 region is CASSLGYTGAYNEQFF. CDR3 DNA sequence: TGTGCCAGCAGCTTAGGGTATACAGGAGCCTACAATGAGCAGTTCTTC.

This clone was counted a few times. The chain employs TRBV7-9 and TRBJ1-4; D possibly corresponds to TRBD1 (5 bases). This CDR3 contains 14 residues. V lost 4 bases and J lost 6, with 12 bases in between. CDR1 is SEHNR and CDR2 is FQNEAQ in the germline V gene (reference sequence). The CDR3 is CASSSRGRHEKLFF. The CDR3 DNA reads TGTGCCAGCAGCTCAAGGGGACGTCATGAAAAACTGTTTTTT. The whole variable domain, filled in from reference TRBV7-9 and TRBJ1-4, reads DTGVSQNPRHKITKRGQNVTFRCDPISEHNRLYWYRQTLGQGPEFLTYFQNEAQLEKSRLLSDRFSAERPKGSFSTLEIQRTEQGDSAMYLCASSSRGRHEKLFFGSGTQLSVL.

The sample holds a few counts of this clone. The chain employs TRBV4-1 and TRBJ2-4, with a weak D call TRBD2 (7 bases). Germline lookup yields CDR1 MGHRA and CDR2 YSYEKL. V lost 1 base to trimming and J lost 13 bases, with 20 bases between them. The CDR3 has 15 amino acids. The DNA of the CDR3 is TGCGCCAGCAGCCAAGCTTCTAGCCCGGGGGGCAACCAGTACTTC. The encoded protein is CASSQASSPGGNQYF.

The chain is built from TRBV9 and TRBJ1-6, with D unclear. CDR3 length: 14 residues. V shed 0 bases and J shed 7 bases, with 8 bases lying between them. CDR1 is SGDLS and CDR2 is YYNGEE in the germline V gene. This chain's CDR3 is CASSVVDGNSPLHF. Written as DNA, the CDR3 is TGTGCCAGCAGCGTAGTAGACGGAAATTCACCCCTCCACTTT.

This clone occurred a few times. The chain employs TRBV5-6 and TRBJ1-1; 7 bases map to TRBD1. The germline gives CDR1 SGHDT, CDR2 YYEEEE. CDR3 length: 12 residues. Losses at the gene ends were 4 bases for V and 10 bases for J; bases not matched to a gene: 7. CDR3 DNA sequence: TGTGCCAGCAGCCTAGGACAGGATCGAGCTTTCTTT. Protein product: CASSLGQDRAFF.

V is TRBV4-2 and J is TRBJ2-1, with 7 bases fitting TRBD2. Germline trimming cut 4 bases from V and 6 bases from J; bases unmatched to any gene: 9. The CDR3 loop spans 15 amino acids. CDR1 LGHNA and CDR2 YNFKEQ come from the germline V gene. The CDR3 nucleotides read TGTGCCAGCAGCCCTGGCGAGCGGGAAGGCAATGAGCAGTTCTTC. Protein sequence: CASSPGEREGNEQFF.

This clone was counted only a few times. This chain connects TRBV29-1 to TRBJ1-6; 8 nucleotides match TRBD1. After removal of 3 bases from V and 4 bases from J, the junction contained 5 bases not matched to a gene. The CDR3 length is 15 residues. Germline CDR1 and CDR2: SQVTM and ANQGSEA. CDR3 DNA sequence: TGCAGCGTTGAGGCGGGACAGGTTTATAATTCACCCCTCCACTTT. It specifies CSVEAGQVYNSPLHF.

The chain joins TRBV4-3 to TRBJ1-2, with a tentative D call TRBD1 (6 bases). In germline, CDR1 is LGHNA, CDR2 YSLEER. Trimming removed 0 bases from V and 4 bases from J, with 12 bases in between. There are 15 residues in the CDR3. The CDR3 loop reads CASSQDQTGSYGYTF. The DNA of the CDR3 is TGCGCCAGCAGCCAAGATCAGACAGGCTCCTATGGCTACACCTTC.

The chain couples TRBV19 to TRBJ2-1; tentatively, D is TRBD2 (7 bases). The germline V and J ends were trimmed by 9 bases and 9 bases, with 24 bases remaining between them. CDR3 length: 15 residues. Germline lookup yields CDR1 LNHDA and CDR2 SQIVND (reference sequence). DNA for the CDR3: TGTGCCAGCTTAGAGGCGGGGGCCCAACTTGGTGAGCAGTTCTTC. Translating gives CASLEAGAQLGEQFF.

This chain joins TRBV7-2 and TRBJ2-7; the D is unclear. V gave up 1 base and J gave up 2 bases, with 6 bases separating them. Germline values: CDR1 SGHTA, CDR2 FQGNSA. The CDR3 extends over 13 amino acids. The CDR3 coding sequence is TGTGCCAGCAGCTTAGTAGGGCCCTACGAGCAGTACTTC. It encodes CASSLVGPYEQYF. The variable domain in full, completed from reference TRBV7-2 and TRBJ2-7, reads GAGVSQSPSNKVTEKGKDVELRCDPISGHTALYWYRQSLGQGLEFLIYFQGNSAPDKSGLPSDRFSAERTGGSVSTLTIQRTQQEDSAVYLCASSLVGPYEQYFGPGTRLTVT.

A word on this clone: The sample carries other DNA sequences with the same CDR3. V usage is TRBV15 and J usage is TRBJ2-5; D is ambiguous. V lost 0 bases, J lost 2 bases, and 7 bases lay in between. Germline V gene sequence: CDR1 LNHNV, CDR2 YYDKDF (reference sequence). The CDR3 spans 14 residues. CDR3 DNA sequence: TGTGCCACCAGCAGAGATCGGGCTCAAGAGACCCAGTACTTC. This sequence encodes CATSRDRAQETQYF.

The V gene is TRBV7-7, the J gene TRBJ2-5; D may match TRBD1 or TRBD2 (5 bases each). The germline CDR1 and CDR2 sequences are SSHAT and FNYEAQ (reference sequence). Trimming took 4 bases from V and 2 from J, leaving 11 bases between them. The CDR3 spans 14 residues. CDR3 nucleotide sequence: TGTGCCAGCAGCTATCTGGGACCACAAGAGACCCAGTACTTC. This translates into CASSYLGPQETQYF.

The chain has TRBV2 and TRBJ2-1; D gene ambiguous. V was trimmed by 1 base and J by 9 bases, leaving 13 bases between them. Germline CDR1 and CDR2: SNHLY and FYNNEI. This CDR3 has 14 residues. This chain's CDR3 is CASSEVRFIFEQFF. CDR3 sequence (DNA): TGTGCCAGCAGTGAAGTTCGCTTTATCTTTGAGCAGTTCTTC.

Concerning this clone: One base away lies a much larger clone, so this may be a sequencing read error. The rearrangement uses TRBV13 and TRBJ2-5, with 8 bases fitting TRBD2. The germline V gene has CDR1 PRHDT and CDR2 FYEKMQ (reference sequence). The CDR3 contains 13 residues. The CDR3 spells CANSRLAGETQYF. The DNA for the CDR3 is TGTGCCAACAGCCGGCTAGCGGGAGAGACCCAGTACTTC.

The sample holds a few counts of this clone. The chain couples TRBV7-2 to TRBJ2-1; D gene uncertain. CDR3 length equals 11 residues. Trimming left V 5 bases short and J 7 bases short, with 6 bases between. CDR1 is SGHTA and CDR2 is FQGNSA in the germline V gene. The CDR3 is CASSLTNEQFF. For the CDR3, the DNA is TGTGCCAGCAGCCTAACTAATGAGCAGTTCTTC.